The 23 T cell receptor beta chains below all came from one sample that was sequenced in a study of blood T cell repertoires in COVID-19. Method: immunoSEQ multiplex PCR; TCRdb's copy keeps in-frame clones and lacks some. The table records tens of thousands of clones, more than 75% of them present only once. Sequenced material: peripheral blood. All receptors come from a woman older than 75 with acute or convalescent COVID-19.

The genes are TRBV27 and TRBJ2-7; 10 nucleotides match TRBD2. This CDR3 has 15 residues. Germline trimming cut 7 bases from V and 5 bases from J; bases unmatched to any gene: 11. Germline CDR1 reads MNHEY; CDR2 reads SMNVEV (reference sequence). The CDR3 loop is CASKAGGSGENEQYF. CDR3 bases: TGTGCCAGCAAAGCGGGAGGGAGCGGTGAAAACGAGCAGTACTTC.

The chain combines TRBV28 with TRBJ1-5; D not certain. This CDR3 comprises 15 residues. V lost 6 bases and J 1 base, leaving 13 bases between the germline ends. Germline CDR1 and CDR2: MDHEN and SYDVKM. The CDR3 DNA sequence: TGTGCCAGCAGCCCCGATACACCGAGCAATCAGCCCCAGCATTTT. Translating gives CASSPDTPSNQPQHF. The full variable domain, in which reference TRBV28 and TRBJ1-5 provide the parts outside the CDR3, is DVKVTQSSRYLVKRTGEKVFLECVQDMDHENMFWYRQDPGLGLRLIYFSYDVKMKEKGDIPEGYSVSREKKERFSLILESASTNQTSMYLCASSPDTPSNQPQHFGDGTRLSIL.

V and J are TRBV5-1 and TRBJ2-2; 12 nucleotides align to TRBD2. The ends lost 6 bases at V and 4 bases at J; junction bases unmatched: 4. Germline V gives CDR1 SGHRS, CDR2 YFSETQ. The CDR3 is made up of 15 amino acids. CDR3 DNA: TGCGCCAGCACTGGGACTAGCGGGCTCACCGGGGAGCTGTTTTTT. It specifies CASTGTSGLTGELFF.

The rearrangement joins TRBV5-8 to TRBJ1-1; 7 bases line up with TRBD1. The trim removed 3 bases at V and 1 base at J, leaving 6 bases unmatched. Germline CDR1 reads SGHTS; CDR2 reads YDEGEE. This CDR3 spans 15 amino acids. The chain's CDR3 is CASSSIGTENTEAFF. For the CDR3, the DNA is TGTGCCAGCAGCTCCATCGGGACAGAGAACACTGAAGCTTTCTTT.

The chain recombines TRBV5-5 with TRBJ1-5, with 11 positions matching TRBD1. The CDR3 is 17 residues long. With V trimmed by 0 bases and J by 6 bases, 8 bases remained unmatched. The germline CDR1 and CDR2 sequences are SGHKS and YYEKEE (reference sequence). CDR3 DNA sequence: TGTGCCAGCAGCTTGGGGACAGGGGGCCGCATGATTCAGCCCCAGCATTTT. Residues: CASSLGTGGRMIQPQHF.

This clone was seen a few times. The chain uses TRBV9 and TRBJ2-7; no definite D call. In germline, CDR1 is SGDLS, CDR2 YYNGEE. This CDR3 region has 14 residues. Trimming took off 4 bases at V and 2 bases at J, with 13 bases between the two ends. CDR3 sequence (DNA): TGTGCCAGCAGCTCCCGCGTCCAAGCCTACGAGCAGTACTTC. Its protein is CASSSRVQAYEQYF.

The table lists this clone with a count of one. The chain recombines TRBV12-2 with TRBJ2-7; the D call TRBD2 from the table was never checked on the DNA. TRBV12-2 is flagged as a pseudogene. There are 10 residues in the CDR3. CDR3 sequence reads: CASHRDEQYF. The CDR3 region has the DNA TGTGCAAGTCACCGAGACGAGCAGTACTTC.

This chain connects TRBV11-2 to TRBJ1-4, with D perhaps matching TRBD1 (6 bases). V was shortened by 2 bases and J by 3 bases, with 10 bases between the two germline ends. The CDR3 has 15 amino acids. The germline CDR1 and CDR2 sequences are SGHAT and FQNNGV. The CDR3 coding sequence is TGTGCCAGCAGCTTAAGCAGGGGAGCTAATGAAAAACTGTTTTTT. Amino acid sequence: CASSLSRGANEKLFF.

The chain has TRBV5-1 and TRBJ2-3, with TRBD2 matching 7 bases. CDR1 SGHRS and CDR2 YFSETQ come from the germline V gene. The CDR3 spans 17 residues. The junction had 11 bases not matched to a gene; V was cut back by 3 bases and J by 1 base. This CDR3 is CASSSQGGSGGTDTQYF. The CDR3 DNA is TGCGCCAGCAGCTCGCAGGGCGGAAGCGGGGGCACAGATACGCAGTATTTT.

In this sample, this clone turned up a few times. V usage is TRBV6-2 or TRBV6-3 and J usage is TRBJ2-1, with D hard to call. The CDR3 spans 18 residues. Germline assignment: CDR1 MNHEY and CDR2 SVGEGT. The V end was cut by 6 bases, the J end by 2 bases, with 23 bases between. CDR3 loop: CASSPGLAWAHPYNEQFF. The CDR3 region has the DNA TGTGCCAGCAGCCCCGGCCTCGCGTGGGCTCACCCCTACAATGAGCAGTTCTTC.

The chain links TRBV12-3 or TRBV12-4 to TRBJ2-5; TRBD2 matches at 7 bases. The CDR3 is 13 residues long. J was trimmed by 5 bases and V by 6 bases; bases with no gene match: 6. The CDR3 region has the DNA TGTGCCAGCAGGCGGGAGAGGTGGGAGACCCAGTACTTC. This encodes CASRRERWETQYF.

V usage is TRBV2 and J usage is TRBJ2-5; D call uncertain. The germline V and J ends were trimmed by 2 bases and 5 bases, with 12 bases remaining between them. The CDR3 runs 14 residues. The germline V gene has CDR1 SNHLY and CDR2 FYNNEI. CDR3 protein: CASSEPILQETQYF. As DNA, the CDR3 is TGTGCCAGCAGTGAACCGATCCTCCAGGAGACCCAGTACTTC.

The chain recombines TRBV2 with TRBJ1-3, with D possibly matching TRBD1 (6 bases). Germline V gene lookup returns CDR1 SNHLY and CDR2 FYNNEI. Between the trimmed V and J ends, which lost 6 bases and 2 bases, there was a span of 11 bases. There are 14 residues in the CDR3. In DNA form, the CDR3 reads TGTGCCAGCAGCCGCGGACAGACTGGAAACACCATATATTTT. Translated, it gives CASSRGQTGNTIYF.

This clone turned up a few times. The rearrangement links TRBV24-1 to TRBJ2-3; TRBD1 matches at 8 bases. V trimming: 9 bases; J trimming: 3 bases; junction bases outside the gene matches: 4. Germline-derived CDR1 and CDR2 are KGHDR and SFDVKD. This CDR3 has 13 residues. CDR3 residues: CATGQGTTDTQYF. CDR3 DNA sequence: TGTGCCACCGGACAGGGAACTACAGATACGCAGTATTTT.

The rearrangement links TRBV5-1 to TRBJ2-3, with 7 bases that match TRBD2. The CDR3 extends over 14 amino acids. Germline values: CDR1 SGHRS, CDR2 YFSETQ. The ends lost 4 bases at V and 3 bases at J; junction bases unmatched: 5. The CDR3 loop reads CASSAGVGTDTQYF. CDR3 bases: TGCGCCAGCAGCGCGGGGGTCGGGACAGATACGCAGTATTTT.

The CDR3 bases are TGTGCCAGCAGCTTGGTCAGGGAGGACACTGAAGCTTTCTTT. Protein product: CASSLVREDTEAFF. The V gene is TRBV5-4, the J gene TRBJ1-1, with a weak D call TRBD1 (5 bases). The CDR3 is 14 amino acids. The V end was cut by 0 bases, the J end by 3 bases, with 9 bases between. Germline-derived CDR1 and CDR2 are SGHNT and YYREEE (reference sequence). The full variable domain, with the rest looked up from reference TRBV5-4 and TRBJ1-1, is ETGVTQSPTHLIKTRGQQVTLRCSSQSGHNTVSWYQQALGQGPQFIFQYYREEENGRGNFPPRFSGLQFPNYSSELNVNALELDDSALYLCASSLVREDTEAFFGQGTRLTVV.

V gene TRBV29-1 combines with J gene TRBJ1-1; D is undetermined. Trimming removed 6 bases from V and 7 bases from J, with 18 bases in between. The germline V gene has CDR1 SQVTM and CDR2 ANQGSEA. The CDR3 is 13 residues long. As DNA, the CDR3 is TGCAGCGTCTCGGGAGCTCCCGTTATTGAAGCTTTCTTT. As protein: CSVSGAPVIEAFF. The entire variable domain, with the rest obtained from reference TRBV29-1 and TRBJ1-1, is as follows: SAVISQKPSRDICQRGTSLTIQCQVDSQVTMMFWYRQQPGQSLTLIATANQGSEATYESGFVIDKFPISRPNLTFSTLTVSNMSPEDSSIYLCSVSGAPVIEAFFGQGTRLTVV.

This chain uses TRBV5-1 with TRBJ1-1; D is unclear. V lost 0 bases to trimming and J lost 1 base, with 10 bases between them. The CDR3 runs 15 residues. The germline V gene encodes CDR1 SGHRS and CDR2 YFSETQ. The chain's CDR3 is CASSLEPLPNTEAFF. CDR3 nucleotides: TGCGCCAGCAGCTTGGAGCCCCTACCGAACACTGAAGCTTTCTTT.

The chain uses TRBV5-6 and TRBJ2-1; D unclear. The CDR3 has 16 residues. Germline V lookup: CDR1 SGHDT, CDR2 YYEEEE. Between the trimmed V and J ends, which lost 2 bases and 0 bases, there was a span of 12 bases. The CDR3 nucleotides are TGTGCCAGCAGCTTTTATGGTACCAGCTCCTACAATGAGCAGTTCTTC. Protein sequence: CASSFYGTSSYNEQFF.

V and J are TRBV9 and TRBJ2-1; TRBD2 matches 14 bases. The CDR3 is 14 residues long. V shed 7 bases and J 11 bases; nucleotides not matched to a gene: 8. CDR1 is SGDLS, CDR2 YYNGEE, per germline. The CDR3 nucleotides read TGTGCCAGCGGAGGTGGACTAGCGGGAGGACAGCAGTTCTTC. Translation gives CASGGGLAGGQQFF.

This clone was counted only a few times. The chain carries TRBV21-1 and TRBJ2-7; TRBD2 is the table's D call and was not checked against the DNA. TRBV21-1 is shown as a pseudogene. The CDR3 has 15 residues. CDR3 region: CASSDYQRGSYEQYF. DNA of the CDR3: TGTGCCAGCAGCGACTACCAGCGGGGATCCTACGAGCAGTACTTC.

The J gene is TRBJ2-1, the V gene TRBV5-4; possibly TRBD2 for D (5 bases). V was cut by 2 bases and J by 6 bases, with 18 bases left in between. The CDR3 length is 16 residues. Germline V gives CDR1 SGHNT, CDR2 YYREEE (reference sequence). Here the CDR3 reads CASSFISGGGSNEQFF. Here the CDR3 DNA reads TGTGCCAGCAGCTTCATATCTGGCGGAGGTAGCAATGAGCAGTTCTTC.

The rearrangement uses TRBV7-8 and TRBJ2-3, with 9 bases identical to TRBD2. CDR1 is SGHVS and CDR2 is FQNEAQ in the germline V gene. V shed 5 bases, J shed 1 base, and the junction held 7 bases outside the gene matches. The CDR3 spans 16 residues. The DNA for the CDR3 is TGTGCCAGCAGCCAGCGGGCTAGCGGGGGCACAGATACGCAGTATTTT. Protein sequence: CASSQRASGGTDTQYF.